This TCR beta chain was profiled in a study of T-cell reconstitution after alpha-beta-depleted transplantation in children. This clonotype occurred a few times. TCRbeta library preparation incorporated unique molecular identifiers. Each CDR3 protein gets one entry after TCRdb re-called the PCR reads with MiXCR. Here the sample spans nearly 550,000 distinct CDR3 sequences, around 20% being singletons. The V and J ends lost 4 bases and 7 bases, in that order; junction bases with no gene match: 5. Germline-derived CDR1 and CDR2 are SGDLS and YYNGEE. The CDR3 covers 15 residues. Specimen: PBMCs from the stem cell graft donor, collected from the stem cell graft. The receptor was isolated from a human donor who donated a stem cell graft to a child with acute lymphoblastic leukemia. The chain combines TRBV9 with TRBJ2-1; 13 nucleotides align to TRBD2. CDR3 protein: CASSPQGLAGNEQFF. The CDR3 coding sequence is TGTGCCAGCAGCCCCCAGGGACTAGCGGGAAATGAGCAGTTCTTC.